This T cell receptor beta chain is drawn from a study of control samples from healthy donors and cancer patients. V gave up 7 bases and J gave up 3 bases, with 13 bases separating them. The CDR3 is 15 amino acids. The germline CDR1 and CDR2 sequences are MNHNY and SVGAGI (reference sequence). Sequencing was performed with immunoSEQ multiplex PCR; in TCRdb, only in-frame clones are kept and a portion is missing. The sample lists 130,000 to 150,000 clones, around 94% occurring once. V and J are TRBV6-6 and TRBJ1-6; D unclear. The TCR originated in a man aged 55 to 70 with colorectal cancer. Sequencing was carried out using PBMCs. This CDR3 is CASTSWGDYNSPLHF. DNA of the CDR3: TGTGCCAGCACCTCCTGGGGAGACTATAATTCACCCCTCCACTTT.